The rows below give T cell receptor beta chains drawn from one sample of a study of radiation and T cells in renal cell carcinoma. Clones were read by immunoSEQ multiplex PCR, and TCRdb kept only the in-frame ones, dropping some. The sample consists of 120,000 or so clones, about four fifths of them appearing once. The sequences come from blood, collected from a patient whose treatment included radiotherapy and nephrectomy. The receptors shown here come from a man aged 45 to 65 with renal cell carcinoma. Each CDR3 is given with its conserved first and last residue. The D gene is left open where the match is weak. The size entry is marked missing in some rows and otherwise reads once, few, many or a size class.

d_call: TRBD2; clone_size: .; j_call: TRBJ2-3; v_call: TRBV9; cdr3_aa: CASSEEGAGWGTDTQYF; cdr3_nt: TGTGCCAGCAGCGAGGAGGGAGCGGGGTGGGGGACAGATACGCAGTATTTT
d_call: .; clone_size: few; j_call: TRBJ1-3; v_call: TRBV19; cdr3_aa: CASSFRDSGNTIYF; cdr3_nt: TGTGCCAGTAGCTTCCGGGACTCTGGAAACACCATATATTTT
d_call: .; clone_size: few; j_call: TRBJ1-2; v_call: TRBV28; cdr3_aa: CASSYSVNINGYTF; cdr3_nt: TGTGCCAGCAGTTACAGCGTCAACATCAATGGCTACACCTTC
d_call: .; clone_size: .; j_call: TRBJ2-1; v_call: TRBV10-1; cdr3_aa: CASSDKRAVVNEQFF; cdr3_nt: TGCGCCAGCAGTGACAAGCGGGCGGTTGTCAATGAGCAGTTCTTC
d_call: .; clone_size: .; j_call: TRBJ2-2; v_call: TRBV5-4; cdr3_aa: CASSAPLTVNTGELFF; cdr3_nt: TGTGCCAGCAGCGCACCGCTAACCGTGAACACCGGGGAGCTGTTTTTT
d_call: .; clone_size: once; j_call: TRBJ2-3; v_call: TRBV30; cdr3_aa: CAWARGMGTDTQYF; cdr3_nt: TGTGCCTGGGCACGGGGGATGGGCACAGATACGCAGTATTTT
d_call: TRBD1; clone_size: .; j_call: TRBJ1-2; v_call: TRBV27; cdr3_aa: CASSFHGTGNGYTF; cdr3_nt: TGTGCCAGCAGTTTCCACGGGACAGGGAATGGCTACACCTTC
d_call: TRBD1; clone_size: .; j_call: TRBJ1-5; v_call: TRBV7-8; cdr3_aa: CASSLVYRGGQPQHF; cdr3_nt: TGTGCCAGCAGCTTAGTTTACAGGGGTGGCCAGCCCCAGCATTTT
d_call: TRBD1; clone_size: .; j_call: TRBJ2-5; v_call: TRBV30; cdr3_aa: CAWKEAGGRETQYF; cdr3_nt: TGTGCCTGGAAGGAGGCAGGGGGCAGAGAGACCCAGTACTTC
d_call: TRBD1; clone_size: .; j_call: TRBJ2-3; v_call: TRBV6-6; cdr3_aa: CASSKDRGLTDTQYF; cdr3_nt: TGTGCCAGCAGTAAGGACAGGGGCCTCACAGATACGCAGTATTTT
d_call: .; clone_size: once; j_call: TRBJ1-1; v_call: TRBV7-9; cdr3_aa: CASSLAGQTNTEAFF; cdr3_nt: TGTGCCAGCAGCTTAGCGGGGCAAACCAACACTGAAGCTTTCTTT
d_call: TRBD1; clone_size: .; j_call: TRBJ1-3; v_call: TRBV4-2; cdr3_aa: CASSPGTVLGNTIYF; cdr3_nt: TGTGCCAGCAGCCCCGGGACAGTTCTTGGAAACACCATATATTTT
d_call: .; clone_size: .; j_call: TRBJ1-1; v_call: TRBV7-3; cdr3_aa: CASSLNVNLNTEAFF; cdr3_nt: TGTGCCAGCAGCTTAAATGTTAACTTGAACACTGAAGCTTTCTTT
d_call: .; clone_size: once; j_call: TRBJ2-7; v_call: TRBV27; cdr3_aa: CASSFPSPGRSYEQYF; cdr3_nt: TGTGCCAGCAGCTTTCCTAGCCCTGGCCGTTCCTACGAGCAGTACTTC
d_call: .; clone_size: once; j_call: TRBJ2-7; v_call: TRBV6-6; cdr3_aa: CASTETGEQYF; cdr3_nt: TGTGCCAGCACGGAGACGGGCGAGCAGTACTTC
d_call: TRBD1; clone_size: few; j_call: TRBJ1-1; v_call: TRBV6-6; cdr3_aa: CASTETSTGNAEAFF; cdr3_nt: TGTGCCAGCACCGAGACCTCGACAGGGAACGCTGAAGCTTTCTTT
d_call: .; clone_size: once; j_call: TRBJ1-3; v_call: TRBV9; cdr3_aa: CASSVFSSGQSSGNTIYF; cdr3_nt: TGTGCCAGCAGCGTTTTCAGTAGCGGCCAAAGCTCTGGAAACACCATATATTTT
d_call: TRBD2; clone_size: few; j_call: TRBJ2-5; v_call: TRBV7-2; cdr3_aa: CASSLGASGGAQETQYF; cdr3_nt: TGTGCCAGCAGCTTAGGGGCTAGCGGGGGGGCCCAAGAGACCCAGTACTTC
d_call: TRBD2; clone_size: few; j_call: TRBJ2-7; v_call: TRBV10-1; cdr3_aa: CARGTSAKQYF; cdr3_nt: TGCGCCAGGGGGACTAGCGCGAAGCAGTACTTC
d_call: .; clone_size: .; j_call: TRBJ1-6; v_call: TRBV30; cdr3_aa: CAWSVQGHSPLHF; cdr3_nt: TGTGCCTGGAGTGTGCAGGGTCATTCACCCCTCCACTTT
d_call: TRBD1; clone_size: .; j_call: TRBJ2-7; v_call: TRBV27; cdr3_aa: CASSQSGTVIYEQYF; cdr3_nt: TGTGCCAGCAGCCAGTCTGGGACAGTCATCTACGAGCAGTACTTC
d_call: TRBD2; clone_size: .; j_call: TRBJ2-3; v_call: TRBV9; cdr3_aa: CASSASGLAGRDTQYF; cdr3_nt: TGTGCCAGCAGCGCATCGGGACTAGCGGGGAGGGATACGCAGTATTTT
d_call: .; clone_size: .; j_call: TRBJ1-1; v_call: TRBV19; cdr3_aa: CASSWGAGTLGEAFF; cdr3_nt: TGTGCCAGTAGTTGGGGGGCAGGGACCCTGGGTGAAGCTTTCTTT
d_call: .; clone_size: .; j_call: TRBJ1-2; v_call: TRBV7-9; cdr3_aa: CASSLGKPNGYTF; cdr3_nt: TGTGCCAGCAGCTTAGGAAAACCCAATGGCTACACCTTC
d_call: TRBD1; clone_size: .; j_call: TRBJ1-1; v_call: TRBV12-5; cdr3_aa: CASALQLGTGSTEAFF; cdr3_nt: TGTGCTAGTGCTCTTCAACTAGGGACAGGATCCACTGAAGCTTTCTTT
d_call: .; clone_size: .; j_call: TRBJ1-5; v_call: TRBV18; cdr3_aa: CASSPPTVDQPQHF; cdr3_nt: TGTGCCAGCTCACCACCGACCGTTGATCAGCCCCAGCATTTT
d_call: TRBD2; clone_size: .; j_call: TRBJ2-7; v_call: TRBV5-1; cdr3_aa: CASSGRTSGSSYEQYF; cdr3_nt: TGCGCCAGCAGCGGGAGAACTAGCGGGTCTTCCTACGAGCAGTACTTC
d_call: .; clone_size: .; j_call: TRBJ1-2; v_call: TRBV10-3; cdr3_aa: CAISAVGVGYTF; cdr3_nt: TGTGCCATCAGTGCGGTAGGGGTCGGCTACACCTTC
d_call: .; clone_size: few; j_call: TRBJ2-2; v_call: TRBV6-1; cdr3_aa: CASSLRRAGELFF; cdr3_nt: TGTGCCAGCAGCTTGCGGAGGGCGGGGGAGCTGTTTTTT
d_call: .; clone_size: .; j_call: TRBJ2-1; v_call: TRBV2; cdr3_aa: CASSGQVGNEQFF; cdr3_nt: TGTGCCAGCAGTGGACAGGTCGGGAATGAGCAGTTCTTC
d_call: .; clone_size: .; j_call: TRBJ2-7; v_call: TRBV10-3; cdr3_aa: CAISPGGASTGEQYF; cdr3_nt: TGTGCCATCAGTCCCGGGGGCGCGTCGACAGGCGAGCAGTACTTC
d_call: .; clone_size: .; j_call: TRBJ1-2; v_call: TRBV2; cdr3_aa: CASVGGHGYTF; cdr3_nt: TGTGCCAGCGTCGGGGGGCATGGCTACACCTTC
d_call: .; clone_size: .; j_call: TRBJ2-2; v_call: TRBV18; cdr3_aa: CASSPAGPTGELFF; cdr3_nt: TGTGCCAGCTCACCTGCGGGACCCACCGGGGAGCTGTTTTTT
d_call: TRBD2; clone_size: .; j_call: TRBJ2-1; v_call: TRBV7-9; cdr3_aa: CASSLAGGGKSYNEQFF; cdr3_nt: TGTGCCAGCAGCTTAGCTGGCGGGGGTAAGTCCTACAATGAGCAGTTCTTC
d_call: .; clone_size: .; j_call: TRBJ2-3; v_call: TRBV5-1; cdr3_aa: CASSLEGGTDTQYF; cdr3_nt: TGCGCCAGCAGCTTGGAGGGGGGCACAGATACGCAGTATTTT
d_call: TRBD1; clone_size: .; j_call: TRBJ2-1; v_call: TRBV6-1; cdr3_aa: CASGTGVGNEQFF; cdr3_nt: TGTGCCAGCGGGACAGGGGTGGGCAATGAGCAGTTCTTC
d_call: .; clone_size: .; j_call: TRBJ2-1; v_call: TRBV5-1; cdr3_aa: CASSLGQEGGGSHNEQFF; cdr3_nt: TGCGCCAGCAGCTTGGGGCAGGAGGGCGGAGGAAGTCACAATGAGCAGTTCTTC
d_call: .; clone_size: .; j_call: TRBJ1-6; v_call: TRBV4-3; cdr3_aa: CASSLTRGPLHF; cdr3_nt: TGCGCCAGCAGCTTAACAAGGGGTCCCCTCCACTTT
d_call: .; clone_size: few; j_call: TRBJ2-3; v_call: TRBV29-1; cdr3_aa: CSVYALQGLDTQYF; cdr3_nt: TGCAGCGTTTACGCCTTACAGGGATTAGATACGCAGTATTTT
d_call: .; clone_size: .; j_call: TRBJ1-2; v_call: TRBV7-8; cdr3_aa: CASSPEGGYGYTF; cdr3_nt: TGTGCCAGCAGCCCAGAAGGGGGCTATGGCTACACCTTC
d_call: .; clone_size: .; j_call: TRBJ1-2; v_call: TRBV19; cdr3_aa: CASSSPDNYGYTF; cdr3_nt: TGTGCCAGTAGTAGTCCGGACAACTATGGCTACACCTTC
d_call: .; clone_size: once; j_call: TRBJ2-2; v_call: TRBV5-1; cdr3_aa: CASSLPENTGELFF; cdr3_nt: TGCGCCAGCAGCCTTCCAGAGAACACCGGGGAGCTGTTTTTT
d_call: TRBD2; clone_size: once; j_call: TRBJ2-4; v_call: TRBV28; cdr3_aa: CASSEAGLAPAKNIQYF; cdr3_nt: TGTGCCAGCAGCGAAGCGGGACTAGCGCCTGCCAAAAACATTCAGTACTTC
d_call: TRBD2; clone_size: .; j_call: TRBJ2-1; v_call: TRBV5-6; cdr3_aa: CASRMTSGRSNEQFF; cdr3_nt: TGTGCCAGCAGGATGACTAGCGGGAGAAGCAATGAGCAGTTCTTC
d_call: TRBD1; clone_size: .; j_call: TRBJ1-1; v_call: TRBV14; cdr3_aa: CASSQASTGVRTEAFF; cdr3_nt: TGTGCCAGCAGCCAAGCGTCGACAGGGGTTAGGACTGAAGCTTTCTTT